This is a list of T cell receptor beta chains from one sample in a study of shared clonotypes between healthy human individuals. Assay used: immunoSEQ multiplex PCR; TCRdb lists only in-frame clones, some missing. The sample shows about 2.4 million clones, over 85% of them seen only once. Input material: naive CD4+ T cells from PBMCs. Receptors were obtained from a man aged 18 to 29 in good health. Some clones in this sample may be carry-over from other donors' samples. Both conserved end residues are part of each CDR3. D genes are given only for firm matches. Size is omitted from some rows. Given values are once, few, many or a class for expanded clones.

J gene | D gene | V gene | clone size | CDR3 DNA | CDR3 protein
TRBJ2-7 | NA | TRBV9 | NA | TGTGCCAGCAGCGTAGGTAGCCGGGCGGGCCCTGCCTACGAGCAGTACTTC | CASSVGSRAGPAYEQYF
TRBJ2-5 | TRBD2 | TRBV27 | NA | TGTGCCAGCAGTTATCGGACTAGCACGCTGGAGACCCAGTACTTC | CASSYRTSTLETQYF
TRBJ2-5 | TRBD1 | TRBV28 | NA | TGTGCCAGCAGCTCGGACAGGGGAAGAGAGACCCAGTACTTC | CASSSDRGRETQYF
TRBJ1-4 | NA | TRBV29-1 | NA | TGCAGCGTCGGGTGGACAGCCCTTAATGAAAAACTGTTTTTT | CSVGWTALNEKLFF
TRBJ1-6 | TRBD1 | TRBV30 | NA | TGTGCCTGGAGTCGGGACAGGAGCGATGGGGTGTTTGATTCACCCCTCCACTTT | CAWSRDRSDGVFDSPLHF
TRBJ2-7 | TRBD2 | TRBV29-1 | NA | TGCAGCGTTTCGGCGGGAGATCTGTACGAGCAGTACTTC | CSVSAGDLYEQYF
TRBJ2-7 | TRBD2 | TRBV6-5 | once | TGTGCCAGCAGTTACTCGGGGGCGGGAGGACGCCACGAGCAGTACTTC | CASSYSGAGGRHEQYF
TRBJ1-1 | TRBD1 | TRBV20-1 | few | TGCAGTGCGGGGGACAGGTTTTGGGCTTTCTTT | CSAGDRFWAFF
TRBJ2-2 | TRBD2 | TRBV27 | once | TGTGCCAGCAGTCTAGCGGGAGCCACCGGGGAGCTGTTTTTT | CASSLAGATGELFF
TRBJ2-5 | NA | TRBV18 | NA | TGTGCCAGCTCACCAGGAGCGTACCGGGAGACCCAGTACTTC | CASSPGAYRETQYF
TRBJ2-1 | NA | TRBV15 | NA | TGTGCCACCAGCAGCGGCACGGGCAGGCTGATCAATGAGCAGTTCTTC | CATSSGTGRLINEQFF
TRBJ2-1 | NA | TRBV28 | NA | TGTGCCAGCCGAGATCTAGCCTTCTACAATGAGCAGCTCTTC | CASRDLAFYNEQLF
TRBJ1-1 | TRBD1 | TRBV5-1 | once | TGCGCCAGCAGCCCTAAGGGACAGGGTAATGCTGAAGCTTTCTTT | CASSPKGQGNAEAFF
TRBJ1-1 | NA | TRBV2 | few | TGTGCCAGCAGTGAAAGTTCGGGGTCAAGCACTGAAGCTTTCTTT | CASSESSGSSTEAFF
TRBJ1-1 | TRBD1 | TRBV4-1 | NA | TGCGCCAGCAGCTTTCGACAGGGGACCCTCCTAATGGAAGCTTTCTTT | CASSFRQGTLLMEAFF
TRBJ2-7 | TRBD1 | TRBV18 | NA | TGTGCCAGCTCACCCCCCGGACAGGGTGGCTCCTACGAGCAGTACTTC | CASSPPGQGGSYEQYF
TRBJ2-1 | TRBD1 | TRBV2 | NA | TGTGCCAGCTGTACAGGGGGTAATGAGCAGTTCTTC | CASCTGGNEQFF
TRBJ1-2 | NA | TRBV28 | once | TGTGCCAGCAGTTCGGGGGCCCGGTACTATGGCTACACCTTC | CASSSGARYYGYTF
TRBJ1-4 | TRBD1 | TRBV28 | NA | TGTGCCAGCAGTTTCAGGACAGGGGGGACTGAAAAACTGTTTTTT | CASSFRTGGTEKLFF
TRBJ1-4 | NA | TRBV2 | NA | TGTGCCAGCAGTGTATTGTCGGTCAGGGGAGGTCTGAATGAAAAACTGTTTTTT | CASSVLSVRGGLNEKLFF
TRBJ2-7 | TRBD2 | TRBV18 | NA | TGTGCCAGCTCACCACCAACAGGACTAGCGGGACTCTACGAGCAGTACTTC | CASSPPTGLAGLYEQYF
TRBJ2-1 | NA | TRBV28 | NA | TGTGCCAGCAGCTCCGGACTAGGAGGGGGGGCCTACAATGAGCAGTTCTTC | CASSSGLGGGAYNEQFF
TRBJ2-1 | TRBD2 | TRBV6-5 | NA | TGTGCCAGCAGTTACGGGAGGGTGCAGTTCTTC | CASSYGRVQFF
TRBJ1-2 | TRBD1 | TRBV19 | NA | TGTGCCAGTAGAGCCGGGACAGGGCTCTATGGCTACACCTTC | CASRAGTGLYGYTF
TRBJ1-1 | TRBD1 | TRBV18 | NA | TGTGCCAGCTCACCCTGGGACAGGGCGAACACTGAAGCTTTCTTT | CASSPWDRANTEAFF
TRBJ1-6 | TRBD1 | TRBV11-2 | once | TGTGCCAGCAGCTTAAGCTCGGGACAGGGCGTTCCCCTCCACTTT | CASSLSSGQGVPLHF
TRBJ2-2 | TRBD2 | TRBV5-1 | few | TGCGCCAGCAGCCCCGGAGGGAGGGGTACCGGGGAGCTGTTTTTT | CASSPGGRGTGELFF
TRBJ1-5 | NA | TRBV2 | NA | TGTGCCAGCAGTGCGGACACCGACAATCAGCCCCAGCATTTT | CASSADTDNQPQHF
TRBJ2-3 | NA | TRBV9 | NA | TGTGCCAGCACCAGAACAGGGACTCCCGATGAGTCGCAGTATTTT | CASTRTGTPDESQYF
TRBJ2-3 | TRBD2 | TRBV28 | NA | TGTGCCAGCTCCTTCTTAGCGGGGGATACGCAGTATTTT | CASSFLAGDTQYF
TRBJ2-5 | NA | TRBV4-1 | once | TGCGCCAGCAGCCAAGGGGAGGATGGGGGTGGAGAGACCCAGTACTTC | CASSQGEDGGGETQYF
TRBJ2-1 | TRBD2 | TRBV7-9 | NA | TGTGCCAGCAGCTCCGGGACTAGCGGGAGACGCACCTACAATGAGCAGTTCTTC | CASSSGTSGRRTYNEQFF
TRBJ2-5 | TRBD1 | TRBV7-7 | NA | TGTGCCAGCAGCCCCCGGACAGGGGAAGAGACCCAGTACTTC | CASSPRTGEETQYF
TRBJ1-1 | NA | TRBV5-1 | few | TGCGCCAGCAGCTCGGGCGTTGGAGGCACTGAAGCTTTCTTT | CASSSGVGGTEAFF
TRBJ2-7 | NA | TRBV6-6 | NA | TGTGCCAGCAGGAGGGGGGACCAAAACTCCTACGAGCAGTACTTC | CASRRGDQNSYEQYF
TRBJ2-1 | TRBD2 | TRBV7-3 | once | TGTGCCAGCAGCCCCATAGCGGGAGGGCAAGGTCAACGGTACAATGAGCAGTTCTTC | CASSPIAGGQGQRYNEQFF
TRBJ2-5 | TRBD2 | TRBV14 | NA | TGTGCCAGCAGCCCTATAGCGGGAGGTCGAAAAGAGACCCAGTACTTC | CASSPIAGGRKETQYF
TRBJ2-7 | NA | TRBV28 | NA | TGTGCCAGCACCGGGGGAGGCGGCTCCTACGAGCAGTACTTC | CASTGGGGSYEQYF
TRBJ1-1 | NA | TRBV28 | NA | TGTGCCACCGTTGACTACGGGCAGGGAGAATCGAACACTGAAGCTTTCTTT | CATVDYGQGESNTEAFF
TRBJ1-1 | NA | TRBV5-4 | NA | TGTGCCAGCAGCTTGGTGGTTTGGGGTAGCCACAACACTGAAGCTTTCTTT | CASSLVVWGSHNTEAFF
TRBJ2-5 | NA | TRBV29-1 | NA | TGCAGCGCGGCCACACAAGAGACCCAGTACTTC | CSAATQETQYF
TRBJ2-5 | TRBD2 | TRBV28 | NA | TGTGCCAGCAGTTTACGGCTAGCGGCCCAAGAGACCCAGTACTTC | CASSLRLAAQETQYF
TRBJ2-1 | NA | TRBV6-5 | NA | TGTGCCAGCAGCCCACAATCCCGTCGGAATGAGCAGTTCTTC | CASSPQSRRNEQFF
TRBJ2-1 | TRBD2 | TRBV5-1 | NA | TGCGCCAGCAGCTTGGGGGCGACTAGCGGGCAGGGGCAGTTCTTC | CASSLGATSGQGQFF
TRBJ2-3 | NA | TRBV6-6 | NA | TGTGCCAGCCGGGACAGCGGGAAAACAGATACGCAGTATTTT | CASRDSGKTDTQYF
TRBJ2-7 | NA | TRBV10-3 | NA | TGTGCCATCAGGGCGGACGGGTCCTACGAGCAGTACTTC | CAIRADGSYEQYF